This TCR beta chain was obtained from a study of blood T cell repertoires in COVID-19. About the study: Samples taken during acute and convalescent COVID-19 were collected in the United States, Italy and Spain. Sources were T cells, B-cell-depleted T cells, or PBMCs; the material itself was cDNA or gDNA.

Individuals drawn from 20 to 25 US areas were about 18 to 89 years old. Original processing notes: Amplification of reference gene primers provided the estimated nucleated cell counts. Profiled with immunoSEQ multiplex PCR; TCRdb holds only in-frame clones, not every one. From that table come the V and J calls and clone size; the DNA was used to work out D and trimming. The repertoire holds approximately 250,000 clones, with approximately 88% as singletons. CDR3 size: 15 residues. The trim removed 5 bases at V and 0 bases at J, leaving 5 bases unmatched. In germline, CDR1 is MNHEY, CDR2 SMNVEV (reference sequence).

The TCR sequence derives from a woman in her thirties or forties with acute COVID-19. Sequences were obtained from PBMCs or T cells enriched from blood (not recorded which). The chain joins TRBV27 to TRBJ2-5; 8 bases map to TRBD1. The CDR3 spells CASSPRDRNQETQYF. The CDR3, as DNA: TGTGCCAGCAGTCCCCGGGACAGGAACCAAGAGACCCAGTACTTC.